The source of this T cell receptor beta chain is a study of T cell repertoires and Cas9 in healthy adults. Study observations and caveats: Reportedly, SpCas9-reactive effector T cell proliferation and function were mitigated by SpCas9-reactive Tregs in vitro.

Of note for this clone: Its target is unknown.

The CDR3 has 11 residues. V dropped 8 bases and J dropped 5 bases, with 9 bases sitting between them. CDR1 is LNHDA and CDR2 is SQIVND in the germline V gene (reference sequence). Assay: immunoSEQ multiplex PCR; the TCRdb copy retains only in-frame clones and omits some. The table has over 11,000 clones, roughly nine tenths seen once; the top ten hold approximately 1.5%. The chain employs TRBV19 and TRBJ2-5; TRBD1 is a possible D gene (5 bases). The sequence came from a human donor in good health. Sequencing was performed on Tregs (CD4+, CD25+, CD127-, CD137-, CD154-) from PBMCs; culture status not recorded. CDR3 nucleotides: TGTGCCAGTCAGGGTTTGGAGACCCAGTACTTC. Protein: CASQGLETQYF.